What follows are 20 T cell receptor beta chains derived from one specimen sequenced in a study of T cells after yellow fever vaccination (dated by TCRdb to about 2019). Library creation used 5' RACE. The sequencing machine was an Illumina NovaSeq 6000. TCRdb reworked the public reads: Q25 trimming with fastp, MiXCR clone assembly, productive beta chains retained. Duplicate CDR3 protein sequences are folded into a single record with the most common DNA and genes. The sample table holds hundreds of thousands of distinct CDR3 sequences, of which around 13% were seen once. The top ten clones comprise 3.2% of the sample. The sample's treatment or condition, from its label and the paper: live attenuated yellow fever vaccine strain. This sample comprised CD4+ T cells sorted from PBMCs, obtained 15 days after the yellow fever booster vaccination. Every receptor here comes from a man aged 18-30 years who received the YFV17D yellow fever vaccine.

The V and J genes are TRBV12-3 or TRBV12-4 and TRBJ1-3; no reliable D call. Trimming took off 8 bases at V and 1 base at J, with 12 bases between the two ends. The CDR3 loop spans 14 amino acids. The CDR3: CASRTALSGNTIYF. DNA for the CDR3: TGTGCCAGCCGGACCGCCCTATCTGGAAACACCATATATTTT.

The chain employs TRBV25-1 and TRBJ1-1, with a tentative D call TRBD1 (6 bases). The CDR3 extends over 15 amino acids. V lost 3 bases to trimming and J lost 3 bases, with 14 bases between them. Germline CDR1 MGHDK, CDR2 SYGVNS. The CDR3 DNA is TGTGCCAGCAGTGAGGAGGGCAGGGGTTACACTGAAGCTTTCTTT. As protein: CASSEEGRGYTEAFF.

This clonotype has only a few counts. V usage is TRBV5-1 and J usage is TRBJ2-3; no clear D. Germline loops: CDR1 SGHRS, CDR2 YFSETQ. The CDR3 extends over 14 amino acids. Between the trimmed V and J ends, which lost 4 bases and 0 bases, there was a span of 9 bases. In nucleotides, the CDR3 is TGCGCCAGCAGCCTCTACGCTAGCACAGATACGCAGTATTTT. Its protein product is CASSLYASTDTQYF.

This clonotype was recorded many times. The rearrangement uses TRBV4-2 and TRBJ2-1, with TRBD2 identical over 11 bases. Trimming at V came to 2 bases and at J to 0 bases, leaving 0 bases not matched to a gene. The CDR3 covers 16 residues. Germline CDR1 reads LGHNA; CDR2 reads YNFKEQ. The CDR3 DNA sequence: TGTGCCAGCAGCCAACTAGCGGGGGGCTCCTACAATGAGCAGTTCTTC. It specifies CASSQLAGGSYNEQFF.

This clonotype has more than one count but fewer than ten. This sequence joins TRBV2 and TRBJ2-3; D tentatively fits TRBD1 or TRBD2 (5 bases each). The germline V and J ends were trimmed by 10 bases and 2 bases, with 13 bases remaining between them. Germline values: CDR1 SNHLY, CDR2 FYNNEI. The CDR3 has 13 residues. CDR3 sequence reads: CANRGSFTDTQYF. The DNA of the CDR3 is TGTGCCAACCGGGGCTCTTTCACAGATACGCAGTATTTT. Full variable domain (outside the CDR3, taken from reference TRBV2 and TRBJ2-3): EPEVTQTPSHQVTQMGQEVILRCVPISNHLYFYWYRQILGQKVEFLVSFYNNEISEKSEIFDDQFSVERPDGSNFTLKIRSTKLEDSAMYFCANRGSFTDTQYFGPGTRLTVL.

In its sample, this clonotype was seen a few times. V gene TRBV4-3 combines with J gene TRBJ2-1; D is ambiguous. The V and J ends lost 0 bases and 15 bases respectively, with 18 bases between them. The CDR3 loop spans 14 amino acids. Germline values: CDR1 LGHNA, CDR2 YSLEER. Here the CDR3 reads CASSQDRRRPRRFF. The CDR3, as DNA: TGCGCCAGCAGCCAAGATCGCCGACGGCCCCGGAGGTTCTTC.

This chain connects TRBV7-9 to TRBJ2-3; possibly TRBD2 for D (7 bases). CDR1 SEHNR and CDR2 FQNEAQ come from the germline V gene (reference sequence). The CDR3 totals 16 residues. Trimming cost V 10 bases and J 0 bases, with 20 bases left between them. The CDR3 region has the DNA TGTGCCATCACCCCGGGGGGCTTTCTGAGCACAGATACGCAGTATTTT. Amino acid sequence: CAITPGGFLSTDTQYF.

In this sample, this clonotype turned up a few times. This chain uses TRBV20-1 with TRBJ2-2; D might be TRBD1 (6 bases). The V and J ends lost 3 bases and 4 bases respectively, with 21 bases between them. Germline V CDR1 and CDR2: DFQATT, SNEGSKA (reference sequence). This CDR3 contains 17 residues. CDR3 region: CSASDLLGAESTGELFF. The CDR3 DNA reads TGCAGTGCTAGTGATTTGCTGGGGGCAGAGAGCACCGGGGAGCTGTTTTTT.

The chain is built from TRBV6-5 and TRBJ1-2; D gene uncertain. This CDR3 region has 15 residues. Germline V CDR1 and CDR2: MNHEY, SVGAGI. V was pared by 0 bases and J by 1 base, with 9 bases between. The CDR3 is CASSYSSQDNYGYTF. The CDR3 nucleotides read TGTGCCAGCAGTTACTCGAGTCAGGATAACTATGGCTACACCTTC.

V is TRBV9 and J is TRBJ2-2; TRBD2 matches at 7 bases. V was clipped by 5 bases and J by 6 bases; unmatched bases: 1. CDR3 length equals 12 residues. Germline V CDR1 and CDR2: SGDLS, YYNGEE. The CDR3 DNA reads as TGTGCCAGCAGAGCGGGACCCGGGGAGCTGTTTTTT. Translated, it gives CASRAGPGELFF.

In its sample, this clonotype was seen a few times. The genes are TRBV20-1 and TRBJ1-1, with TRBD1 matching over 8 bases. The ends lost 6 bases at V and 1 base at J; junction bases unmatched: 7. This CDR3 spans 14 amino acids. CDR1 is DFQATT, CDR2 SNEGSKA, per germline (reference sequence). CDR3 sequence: CSARQGARNTEAFF. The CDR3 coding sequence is TGCAGTGCGCGTCAGGGGGCCAGGAACACTGAAGCTTTCTTT.

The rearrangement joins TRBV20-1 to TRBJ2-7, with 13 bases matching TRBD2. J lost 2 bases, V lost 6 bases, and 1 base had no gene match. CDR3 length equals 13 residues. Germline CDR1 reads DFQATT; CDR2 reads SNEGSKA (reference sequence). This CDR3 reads CSATSGGPYEQYF. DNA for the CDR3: TGCAGTGCGACTAGCGGGGGGCCCTACGAGCAGTACTTC.

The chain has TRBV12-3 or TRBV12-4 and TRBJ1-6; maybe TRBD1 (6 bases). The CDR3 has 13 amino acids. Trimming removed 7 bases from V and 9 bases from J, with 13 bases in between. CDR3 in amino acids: CASTTRGGSPLHF. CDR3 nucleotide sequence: TGTGCCAGCACCACGAGGGGGGGTTCACCCCTCCACTTT.

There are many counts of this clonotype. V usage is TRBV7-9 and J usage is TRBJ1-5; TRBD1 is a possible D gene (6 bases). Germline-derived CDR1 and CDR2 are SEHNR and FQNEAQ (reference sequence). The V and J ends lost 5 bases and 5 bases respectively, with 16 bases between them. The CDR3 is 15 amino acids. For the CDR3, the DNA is TGTGCCAGCAGCCCTTTGGGGGGGCAGGATCAGCCCCAGCATTTT. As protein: CASSPLGGQDQPQHF.

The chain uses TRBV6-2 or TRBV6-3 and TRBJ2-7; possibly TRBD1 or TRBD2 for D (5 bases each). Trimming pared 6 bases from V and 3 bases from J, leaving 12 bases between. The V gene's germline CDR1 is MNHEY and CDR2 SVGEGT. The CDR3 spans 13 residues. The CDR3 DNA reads TGTGCCAGCAGAACGGGGACGGTCTACGAGCAGTACGTC. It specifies CASRTGTVYEQYV.

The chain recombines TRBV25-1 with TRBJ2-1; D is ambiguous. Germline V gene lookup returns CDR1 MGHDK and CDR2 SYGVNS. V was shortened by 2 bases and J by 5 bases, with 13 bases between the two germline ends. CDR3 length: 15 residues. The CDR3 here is CASSEPKDGDNEQFF. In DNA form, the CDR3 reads TGTGCCAGCAGTGAACCCAAGGACGGTGACAATGAGCAGTTCTTC.

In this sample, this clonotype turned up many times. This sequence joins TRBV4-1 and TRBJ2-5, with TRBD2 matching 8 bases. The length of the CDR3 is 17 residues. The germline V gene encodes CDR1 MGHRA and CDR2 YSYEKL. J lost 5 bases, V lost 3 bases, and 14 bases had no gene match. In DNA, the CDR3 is TGCGCCAGCAGCCAGGGGACTTCGCCGGGGGGGCACGAGACCCAGTACTTC. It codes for CASSQGTSPGGHETQYF.

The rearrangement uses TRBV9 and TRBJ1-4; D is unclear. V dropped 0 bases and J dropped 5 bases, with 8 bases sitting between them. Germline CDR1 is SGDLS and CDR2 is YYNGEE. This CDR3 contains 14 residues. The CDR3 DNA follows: TGTGCCAGCAGCGTAGATTTGGGAAATGAAAAACTGTTTTTT. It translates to CASSVDLGNEKLFF.

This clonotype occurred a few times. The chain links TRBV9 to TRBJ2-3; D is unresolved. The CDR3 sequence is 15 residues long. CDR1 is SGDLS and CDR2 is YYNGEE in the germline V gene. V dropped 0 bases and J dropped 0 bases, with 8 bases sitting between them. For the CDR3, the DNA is TGTGCCAGCAGCGTAGTCGCGGATAGCACAGATACGCAGTATTTT. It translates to CASSVVADSTDTQYF.

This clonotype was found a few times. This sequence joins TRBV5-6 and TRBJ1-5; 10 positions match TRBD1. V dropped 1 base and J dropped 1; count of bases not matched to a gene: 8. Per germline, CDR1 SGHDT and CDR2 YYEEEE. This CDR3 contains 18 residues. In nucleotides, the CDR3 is TGTGCCAGCAGCTTGTTTCGACAGGGGGCGGACAGCAATCAGCCCCAGCATTTT. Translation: CASSLFRQGADSNQPQHF.